This T cell receptor (beta chain) was identified in a study of T cell repertoires in cytomegalovirus infection. Turning to the study itself: Both recently identified HLA-C-restricted and well-studied HLA-B-restricted CMV epitopes were used in the study. CMV infection together with matching HLA type was indicated by public TCR beta signatures. General study findings and limits: Cumulative frequency (of public TCR beta family members) identified carriers of CMV plus the relevant HLA. Clonotypes of TCR beta that were HLA-C-restricted and CMV-specific dominated the ex vivo response.

TCRdb fed the reads into MiXCR, producing one record per CDR3 protein. The sample has about 920,000 distinct CDR3 sequences; approximately 30% are singletons. This clonotype was detected many times. Its antigen remains unidentified. This receptor was identified in a human donor in good health (CMV status not recorded). Some clones in this sample may be carry-over from other donors' samples. Sequenced here: cultured CD8+ T cells from PBMCs, sampled from culture after CMV antigen stimulation.

The CDR3 DNA reads as TGTGCCAGCAGTCAAATTGTCCCCTCGGCGGACACTGAAGCTTTCTTT. It translates to CASSQIVPSADTEAFF. V gene TRBV6-1 combines with J gene TRBJ1-1; no reliable D call. The CDR3 is 16 amino acids. The germline V gene has CDR1 MNHNS and CDR2 SASEGT. V lost 5 bases and J 3 bases, leaving 19 bases between the germline ends.